This T cell receptor beta chain was sequenced for a study of T-cell reconstitution after alpha-beta-depleted transplantation in children. TCRbeta library construction was performed incorporating unique molecular identifiers. TCRdb itself ran the PCR reads through MiXCR, one entry per CDR3 protein. In the table there are around 45,000 distinct CDR3 sequences, 40% to 60% of which are singletons. Study outcomes and limitations: About two months after transplant, alpha-beta T cells reportedly came from several hundred expanded graft clones. Day-60 TCRbeta diversity that was high in some patients was derived from surviving recipient T cells and thymic progenitors. Newly generated T cells supplied most T-cell counts and diversity one year post-transplant.

This clonotype occurred a few times. What it recognizes is unknown. The CDR3 runs to 13 residues. The V end was cut by 8 bases, the J end by 7 bases, with 15 bases between. This TCR was recovered from a boy under three years old with SCID, due to receive a stem cell transplant. The rearrangement uses TRBV12-3 or TRBV12-4 and TRBJ2-1, with a possible D match to TRBD2 (6 bases). Sequenced here: peripheral blood, sampled before TCRalphabeta/CD19-depleted stem cell transplant. The CDR3 DNA follows: TGTGCCAGCGGATCGGGACTTGCTAATGAGCAGTTCTTC. Encoded protein: CASGSGLANEQFF.